This is a list of T cell receptor beta chains from one sample in a study of blood T cell repertoires in COVID-19. The protocol was immunoSEQ multiplex PCR, while the TCRdb copy is restricted to in-frame clones and leaves out a portion. The profile covers approximately 170,000 clones, with around 80% appearing a single time and approximately 8.4% taken by the ten largest. The sequencing sample was made of PBMCs or T cells enriched from blood (not recorded which). The source is a woman aged 45-59 years who had recovered from COVID-19. CDR3s include the opening cysteine and the closing phenylalanine or tryptophan. The order of the fields is clone size, D gene, J gene, V gene, CDR3 DNA, CDR3 protein. D genes are given only for firm matches. Part of the rows lack a size; the others show once, few, many or a class for expanded clones.

clone size: -
D gene: -
J gene: TRBJ2-7
V gene: TRBV5-6
CDR3 DNA: TGTGCCAGCAGCACCGGGGACTTAAGCTCCTACGAGCAGTACTTC
CDR3 protein: CASSTGDLSSYEQYF

clone size: -
D gene: -
J gene: TRBJ2-2
V gene: TRBV2
CDR3 DNA: TGTGCCAGCAGGATACGACTTGACTCCGGGGAGCTGTTTTTT
CDR3 protein: CASRIRLDSGELFF

clone size: -
D gene: TRBD1
J gene: TRBJ2-1
V gene: TRBV28
CDR3 DNA: TGTGCCAGCAGTTTATTGGAAGGGACAGGGGATACTGAGCAGTTCTTC
CDR3 protein: CASSLLEGTGDTEQFF

clone size: -
D gene: TRBD1
J gene: TRBJ1-2
V gene: TRBV5-4
CDR3 DNA: TGTGCCAGCACCTCGGGACAGGAGCTTGGCTACACCTTC
CDR3 protein: CASTSGQELGYTF

clone size: -
D gene: -
J gene: TRBJ2-7
V gene: TRBV3-1/TRBV3-2
CDR3 DNA: TGTGCCAGCAGCCCCCCAGCGGCGCGCTACGAGCAGTACTTC
CDR3 protein: CASSPPAARYEQYF

clone size: -
D gene: TRBD1
J gene: TRBJ2-3
V gene: TRBV28
CDR3 DNA: TGTGCCAGCAGACCTGGACAGGGGTATAGAGGTACGCAGTATTTT
CDR3 protein: CASRPGQGYRGTQYF

clone size: -
D gene: -
J gene: TRBJ2-2
V gene: TRBV19
CDR3 DNA: TGTGCCAGTAGTTCGGAGAGGGTCGGCACCGGGGAGCTGTTTTTT
CDR3 protein: CASSSERVGTGELFF

clone size: -
D gene: TRBD2
J gene: TRBJ2-3
V gene: TRBV19
CDR3 DNA: TGTGCCAGTAAAGCGGGGGAAGATACGCAGTATTTT
CDR3 protein: CASKAGEDTQYF

clone size: -
D gene: TRBD1
J gene: TRBJ1-4
V gene: TRBV15
CDR3 DNA: TGTGCCACCGGGGACAGGGGGCCCGAAAAACTGTTTTTT
CDR3 protein: CATGDRGPEKLFF

clone size: -
D gene: -
J gene: TRBJ1-1
V gene: TRBV25-1
CDR3 DNA: TGTGCCAGCAGGTTCTCGAACACTGAAGCTTTCTTT
CDR3 protein: CASRFSNTEAFF

clone size: -
D gene: TRBD2
J gene: TRBJ2-3
V gene: TRBV2
CDR3 DNA: TGTGCCAGCAGTGAGGAGCGGGAAGGCCCAATTAGCACAGATACGCAGTATTTT
CDR3 protein: CASSEEREGPISTDTQYF

clone size: -
D gene: -
J gene: TRBJ1-2
V gene: TRBV5-1
CDR3 DNA: TGCGCCAGCAGCTTGGCCGGGGAGAACTATGGCTACACCTTC
CDR3 protein: CASSLAGENYGYTF

clone size: -
D gene: -
J gene: TRBJ1-6
V gene: TRBV12-3/TRBV12-4
CDR3 DNA: TGTGCCAGCAGTTTAGTAGGCGGTTCACCCCTCCACTTT
CDR3 protein: CASSLVGGSPLHF

clone size: -
D gene: -
J gene: TRBJ2-1
V gene: TRBV5-4
CDR3 DNA: TGTGCCAGCAGCTTGCAGTCTAGCTCCTACAATGAGCAGTTCTTC
CDR3 protein: CASSLQSSSYNEQFF

clone size: many
D gene: -
J gene: TRBJ2-1
V gene: TRBV28
CDR3 DNA: TGTGCCAGCAGCCGAGCTACTAGCCTCTCCTACAATGAGCAGTTCTTC
CDR3 protein: CASSRATSLSYNEQFF

clone size: -
D gene: -
J gene: TRBJ1-1
V gene: TRBV7-9
CDR3 DNA: TGTGCCAGCAGCTTAGGAGCGGGAGTTGAAGCTTTCTTT
CDR3 protein: CASSLGAGVEAFF

clone size: -
D gene: -
J gene: TRBJ1-6
V gene: TRBV6-6
CDR3 DNA: TGTGCCAGCAGTTACTCGCCTTCCAGGGGCGGTTCACCCCTCCACTTT
CDR3 protein: CASSYSPSRGGSPLHF

clone size: -
D gene: TRBD1
J gene: TRBJ2-7
V gene: TRBV5-1
CDR3 DNA: TGCGCCAGCAGCTTGTATGGACAGGGGCTCCACGAGCAGTACTTC
CDR3 protein: CASSLYGQGLHEQYF

clone size: -
D gene: -
J gene: TRBJ2-6
V gene: TRBV18
CDR3 DNA: TGTGCCAGCTCAACGGGGGCTGGGGCCAACGTCCTGACTTTC
CDR3 protein: CASSTGAGANVLTF

clone size: -
D gene: TRBD2
J gene: TRBJ2-1
V gene: TRBV6-2/TRBV6-3
CDR3 DNA: TGTGCCAGCAGTTACTCGATCGGGCTAGCGGGGGCCAATGAGCAGTTCTTC
CDR3 protein: CASSYSIGLAGANEQFF

clone size: -
D gene: TRBD2
J gene: TRBJ2-1
V gene: TRBV11-2
CDR3 DNA: TGTGCCAGCAGCTTAAGTTTAGCGGGAGGTGGTAATGAGCAGTTCTTC
CDR3 protein: CASSLSLAGGGNEQFF

clone size: -
D gene: -
J gene: TRBJ1-5
V gene: TRBV2
CDR3 DNA: TGTGCCAGCAGCCCAGACCCGACAGCTAATCAGCCCCAGCATTTT
CDR3 protein: CASSPDPTANQPQHF

clone size: -
D gene: -
J gene: TRBJ1-4
V gene: TRBV6-5
CDR3 DNA: TGTGCCAGCAGTTGGGGCGGGGGGCGGAATGAAAAACTGTTTTTT
CDR3 protein: CASSWGGGRNEKLFF

clone size: -
D gene: TRBD2
J gene: TRBJ2-5
V gene: TRBV4-2
CDR3 DNA: TGTGCCAGCAGCCAAGATCCCAGCGGGAGGACCCAAGAGACCCAGTACTTC
CDR3 protein: CASSQDPSGRTQETQYF

clone size: -
D gene: -
J gene: TRBJ1-6
V gene: TRBV5-6
CDR3 DNA: TGTGCCAGCAGCCGAACAGGGTATTATAATTCACCCCTCCACTTT
CDR3 protein: CASSRTGYYNSPLHF

clone size: -
D gene: TRBD1
J gene: TRBJ1-1
V gene: TRBV18
CDR3 DNA: TGTGCCAGCTCACTTGACGGGACAGCAACTGAAGCTTTCTTT
CDR3 protein: CASSLDGTATEAFF

clone size: -
D gene: -
J gene: TRBJ2-7
V gene: TRBV20-1
CDR3 DNA: TGCAGTGCTAGTGGGGGGAGGTCCTACGAGCAGTACTTC
CDR3 protein: CSASGGRSYEQYF

clone size: few
D gene: TRBD1
J gene: TRBJ1-3
V gene: TRBV9
CDR3 DNA: TGTGCCAGCAGCGAACAACAGGGGGCTAGCTCTGGAAACACCATATATTTT
CDR3 protein: CASSEQQGASSGNTIYF

clone size: -
D gene: TRBD1
J gene: TRBJ2-2
V gene: TRBV19
CDR3 DNA: TGTGCCAGTATACAGGGGGACCGGATCTACACCGGGGAGCTGTTTTTT
CDR3 protein: CASIQGDRIYTGELFF

clone size: few
D gene: -
J gene: TRBJ2-2
V gene: TRBV24-1
CDR3 DNA: TGTGCCACCAGTGATCCCCTGCGGGATCGGTACACCGGGGAGCTGTTTTTT
CDR3 protein: CATSDPLRDRYTGELFF

clone size: -
D gene: -
J gene: TRBJ2-3
V gene: TRBV11-3
CDR3 DNA: TGTGCCAGCAGCCTAGGCACAATGCAGTATTTT
CDR3 protein: CASSLGTMQYF

clone size: -
D gene: -
J gene: TRBJ1-1
V gene: TRBV19
CDR3 DNA: TGTGCCAGTAGTATAACCAAGCCCACTGAAGCTTTCTTT
CDR3 protein: CASSITKPTEAFF

clone size: -
D gene: -
J gene: TRBJ2-2
V gene: TRBV6-2/TRBV6-3
CDR3 DNA: TGTGCCAGCAGTAGGCAGGTTAACACCGGGGAGCTGTTTTTT
CDR3 protein: CASSRQVNTGELFF

clone size: -
D gene: TRBD1
J gene: TRBJ1-1
V gene: TRBV2
CDR3 DNA: TGTGCCAGCAGTGGGACAGGGGGAAACACTGAAGCTTTCTTT
CDR3 protein: CASSGTGGNTEAFF

clone size: -
D gene: TRBD1
J gene: TRBJ1-2
V gene: TRBV7-2
CDR3 DNA: TGTGCCAGCAGCTTAGCGCCGGGACAGGAGTATGGCTACACCTTC
CDR3 protein: CASSLAPGQEYGYTF

clone size: once
D gene: TRBD1
J gene: TRBJ2-2
V gene: TRBV10-3
CDR3 DNA: TGTGCCATCAGGCAGGGGGCTGACACCGGGGAGCTGTTTTTT
CDR3 protein: CAIRQGADTGELFF

clone size: -
D gene: -
J gene: TRBJ1-1
V gene: TRBV6-2/TRBV6-3
CDR3 DNA: TGTGCCAGCAGTTACTCCCGGGTAACCAGGAACACTGAAGCTTTCTTT
CDR3 protein: CASSYSRVTRNTEAFF

clone size: few
D gene: -
J gene: TRBJ2-1
V gene: TRBV7-8
CDR3 DNA: TGTGCCAGCAGCCGAACAACCGCTCGACAGATCCATGAGCAGTTCTTC
CDR3 protein: CASSRTTARQIHEQFF

clone size: -
D gene: TRBD1
J gene: TRBJ1-5
V gene: TRBV2
CDR3 DNA: TGTGCCAGCACCCCCGGACAGGGGGAGAATCAGCCCCAGCATTTT
CDR3 protein: CASTPGQGENQPQHF

clone size: -
D gene: -
J gene: TRBJ2-2
V gene: TRBV5-4
CDR3 DNA: TGTGCCAGCAGCTTGGCCCTCACCGGGGAGCTGTTTTTT
CDR3 protein: CASSLALTGELFF

clone size: few
D gene: TRBD2
J gene: TRBJ2-7
V gene: TRBV2
CDR3 DNA: TGTGCCAGCAGGGGACTAGCGGGGTTCGTCAACGAGCAGTACTTC
CDR3 protein: CASRGLAGFVNEQYF

clone size: -
D gene: -
J gene: TRBJ1-6
V gene: TRBV18
CDR3 DNA: TGTGCCAGCTCACCTGGGAAGACAGGCGTATATAATTCACCCCTCCACTTT
CDR3 protein: CASSPGKTGVYNSPLHF

clone size: -
D gene: -
J gene: TRBJ1-2
V gene: TRBV3-1/TRBV3-2
CDR3 DNA: TGTGCCAGCAGCCAAGGAGTTAGCAGCTTTAGCTATGGCTACACCTTC
CDR3 protein: CASSQGVSSFSYGYTF

clone size: few
D gene: TRBD1
J gene: TRBJ1-6
V gene: TRBV25-1
CDR3 DNA: TGTGCCAGCAGTGAACAGGGGGGTTCACCCCTCCACTTT
CDR3 protein: CASSEQGGSPLHF

clone size: -
D gene: -
J gene: TRBJ2-6
V gene: TRBV9
CDR3 DNA: TGTGCCAGCAGCGTGAGTCTCGGGGGATCGGCTGGGGCCAACGTCCTGACTTTC
CDR3 protein: CASSVSLGGSAGANVLTF

clone size: -
D gene: TRBD1
J gene: TRBJ2-2
V gene: TRBV24-1
CDR3 DNA: TGTGCCACCAGCAGGACAGGGGACACCGGGGAGCTGTTTTTT
CDR3 protein: CATSRTGDTGELFF

clone size: -
D gene: -
J gene: TRBJ1-6
V gene: TRBV9
CDR3 DNA: TGTGCCAGCAGCCCTCGTTCCCTCGGGGGTTCACCCCTCCACTTT
CDR3 protein: CASSPRSLGGSPLHF

clone size: -
D gene: TRBD1
J gene: TRBJ1-5
V gene: TRBV18
CDR3 DNA: TGTGCCAGCTCATCGACGACAGGGAATCAGCCCCAGCATTTT
CDR3 protein: CASSSTTGNQPQHF

clone size: -
D gene: -
J gene: TRBJ1-5
V gene: TRBV4-2
CDR3 DNA: TGTGCCAGCAGCCAAGATGGACAGAGCAATCAGCCCCAGCATTTT
CDR3 protein: CASSQDGQSNQPQHF

clone size: -
D gene: TRBD1
J gene: TRBJ1-5
V gene: TRBV7-2
CDR3 DNA: TGTGCCAGCAGCCTACAGGGGGCTAGCAATCAGCCCCAGCATTTT
CDR3 protein: CASSLQGASNQPQHF

clone size: -
D gene: TRBD1
J gene: TRBJ1-2
V gene: TRBV6-5
CDR3 DNA: TGTGCCAGCGTGACAGGGGACTATGGCTACACCTTC
CDR3 protein: CASVTGDYGYTF

clone size: few
D gene: -
J gene: TRBJ1-1
V gene: TRBV24-1
CDR3 DNA: TGTGCCACCAGTGATTCCCGGGGGACTGAAGCTTTCTTT
CDR3 protein: CATSDSRGTEAFF

clone size: -
D gene: -
J gene: TRBJ1-2
V gene: TRBV27
CDR3 DNA: TGTGCCAGCAGTAGGGGCAACTATGGCTACACCTTC
CDR3 protein: CASSRGNYGYTF

clone size: -
D gene: TRBD1
J gene: TRBJ1-2
V gene: TRBV4-1
CDR3 DNA: TGCGCCAGCAGCCAAGGGGCTGGGACAGGGCTCAACTATGGCTACACCTTC
CDR3 protein: CASSQGAGTGLNYGYTF

clone size: -
D gene: TRBD2
J gene: TRBJ2-3
V gene: TRBV6-2/TRBV6-3
CDR3 DNA: TGTGCCAGCAGTTACCCTAGCGGGGGAACTCCAGATACGCAGTATTTT
CDR3 protein: CASSYPSGGTPDTQYF

clone size: -
D gene: -
J gene: TRBJ1-1
V gene: TRBV28
CDR3 DNA: TGTGCCAGCAGTTTGGGGGGGCGCCGCCCTGAAGCTTTCTTT
CDR3 protein: CASSLGGRRPEAFF

clone size: -
D gene: TRBD1
J gene: TRBJ2-5
V gene: TRBV18
CDR3 DNA: TGTGCCAGCTCAGCCTCGAATCCTACAGGGGTGACCCAGTACTTC
CDR3 protein: CASSASNPTGVTQYF

clone size: -
D gene: -
J gene: TRBJ2-5
V gene: TRBV4-1
CDR3 DNA: TGCGCCAGCAGCCATGGCGAGACTCTACAAGAGACCCAGTACTTC
CDR3 protein: CASSHGETLQETQYF

clone size: -
D gene: -
J gene: TRBJ2-7
V gene: TRBV5-6
CDR3 DNA: TGTGCCAGCAGTTTCACCCAATCGGGGGAGCAGTACTTC
CDR3 protein: CASSFTQSGEQYF